This T cell receptor beta chain comes out of a study of cytomegalovirus exposure and HLA in healthy donors. Unmatched junction bases numbered 14, after V lost 0 bases and J lost 6 bases. In germline, CDR1 is MGHRA, CDR2 YSYEKL. The CDR3 sequence is 18 residues long. General study points: Associated with HLA alleles at 0.05 false discovery rate in a later analysis were over 15,000 TCR beta sequences. Whilst most TCR sequences proved rare, a subset of public TCRs occurred across many donors.

PCR primers comprised 60 Vbeta and 13 Jbeta primers. Sequencing used immunoSEQ multiplex PCR; TCRdb keeps in-frame clones, though not all of them. The repertoire includes under 200,000 clones, around four fifths of them detected once, and under 1% sits in the top ten. Concerning this clone: Its antigen remains unknown.

The chain has TRBV4-1 and TRBJ2-3, with 8 positions matching TRBD2. The TCR was taken from a girl aged 2-9 years in good health and CMV-seropositive. Sample: PBMCs. CDR3 region: CASSQDRFSGALLDTQYF. The CDR3 DNA reads as TGCGCCAGCAGCCAAGATCGCTTTAGCGGGGCCCTCCTGGATACGCAGTATTTT.